This T cell receptor beta chain came from a study of blood T cells in healthy people across ages. General observations from the study: PBMCs went unsorted, and a conclusive naive versus antigen-experienced comparison was therefore prevented.

The CDR3 is 17 residues long. Together with a sample-barcoded 5' primer, a J-beta primer mix was included in a second PCR lasting roughly 6 to 12 cycles. Each cDNA molecule, via a template-switch adaptor with 12 random nucleotides, was tagged. All samples gave at least 2.5 million CDR3-containing paired-end reads. TCRdb re-called the 5' RACE reads with MiXCR, one entry per CDR3 protein. Of approximately 800,000 distinct CDR3 sequences in the sample, roughly three fifths are singletons; the top ten hold around a quarter. Remarks on this clonotype: Its antigen is currently unknown.

The clonotype originates from a man aged 40-49 years in good health. This chain connects TRBV21-1 to TRBJ2-1; the DNA was not used to check the table's D call, TRBD1. TRBV21-1 is a documented pseudogene. The specimen was blood. The chain's CDR3 is CASSKARTFITYNEQFF. The CDR3 DNA reads as TGTGCCAGCAGCAAAGCGCGGACATTTATAACCTACAATGAGCAGTTCTTC.